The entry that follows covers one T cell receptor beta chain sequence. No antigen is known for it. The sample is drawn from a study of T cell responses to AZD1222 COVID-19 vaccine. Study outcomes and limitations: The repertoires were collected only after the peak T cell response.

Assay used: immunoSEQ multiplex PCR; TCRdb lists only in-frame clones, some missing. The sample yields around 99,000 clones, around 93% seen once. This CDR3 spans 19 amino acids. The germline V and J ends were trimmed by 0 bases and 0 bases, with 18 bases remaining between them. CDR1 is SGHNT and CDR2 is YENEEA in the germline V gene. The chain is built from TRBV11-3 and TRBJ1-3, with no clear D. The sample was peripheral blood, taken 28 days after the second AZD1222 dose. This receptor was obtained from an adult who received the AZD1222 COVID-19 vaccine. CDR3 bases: TGTGCCAGCAGCTTAGATCGTGACGGACGACACTCCTCTGGAAACACCATATATTTT. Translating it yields CASSLDRDGRHSSGNTIYF.